Below, 30 T cell receptor beta chains from the same sample are listed, as sequenced in a study of shared clonotypes between healthy human individuals. Repertoires were generated with immunoSEQ multiplex PCR, while TCRdb's copy carries only in-frame clones and drops some. The sample lists hundreds of thousands of clones, around 76% seen once, with approximately 12% in the top ten. Sequencing was performed on PBMCs. The receptors derive from a woman in her thirties or forties in good health. Some clones in this sample may be carry-over from other donors' samples.

This rearrangement joins TRBV7-3 to TRBJ2-3; 7 bases align to TRBD2. The V segment lost 2 bases and the J segment 4 bases; nucleotides outside the gene matches: 3. The CDR3 runs to 14 residues. Germline V CDR1 and CDR2: SGHTA, FQGTGA. The CDR3 sequence is CASSLVSGPDTQYF. The CDR3 DNA reads TGTGCCAGCAGCTTAGTTAGCGGGCCAGATACGCAGTATTTT.

V gene TRBV28 combines with J gene TRBJ2-2; 8 positions match TRBD2. Losses at the gene ends were 8 bases for V and 5 bases for J; bases not matched to a gene: 7. The CDR3 runs to 14 residues. The germline V gene has CDR1 MDHEN and CDR2 SYDVKM. The chain's CDR3 is CASLASGPTGELFF. As DNA, the CDR3 is TGTGCCAGCTTGGCTAGCGGGCCTACCGGGGAGCTGTTTTTT.

V usage is TRBV5-4 and J usage is TRBJ2-3; TRBD2 aligns across 10 bases. This CDR3 spans 16 amino acids. Germline V lookup: CDR1 SGHNT, CDR2 YYREEE (reference sequence). Trimming removed 4 bases from V and 5 bases from J; junction bases left unmatched: 10. The CDR3 sequence is CASSPGGLAVKDTQYF. The CDR3 region has the DNA TGTGCCAGCAGCCCGGGAGGACTAGCGGTAAAAGATACGCAGTATTTT.

This chain links TRBV9 with TRBJ2-7; a weak D match, TRBD1 (5 bases). Trimming pared 0 bases from V and 6 bases from J, leaving 13 bases between. Germline V gene lookup returns CDR1 SGDLS and CDR2 YYNGEE. CDR3 length: 14 amino acids. CDR3 residues: CASSVVWGSSEQYF. CDR3 nucleotides: TGTGCCAGCAGCGTAGTGTGGGGCTCCAGCGAGCAGTACTTC.

With respect to this clone: A read error may explain this, as a much larger clone is one base away. The genes are TRBV7-2 and TRBJ1-2; 9 nucleotides line up with TRBD1. Trimming cost V 5 bases and J 3 bases; bases outside gene matches: 4. This CDR3 contains 14 residues. Germline V gene sequence: CDR1 SGHTA, CDR2 FQGNSA. The CDR3 loop is CASSPGQGYYGYTF. The CDR3 DNA is TGTGCCAGCAGCCCCGGACAGGGGTACTATGGCTACACCTTC.

The rearrangement joins TRBV9 to TRBJ1-2; 7 nucleotides agree with TRBD1. After removal of 2 bases from V and 3 bases from J, the junction contained 4 bases not matched to a gene. CDR1 is SGDLS, CDR2 YYNGEE, per germline. The CDR3 is made up of 14 amino acids. The CDR3 loop is CASSVGRGDYGYTF. CDR3 bases: TGTGCCAGCAGCGTTGGCAGGGGGGACTATGGCTACACCTTC.

This clone was counted only a few times. The rearrangement joins TRBV7-3 to TRBJ2-5; D uncertain. V was shortened by 4 bases and J by 1 base, with 7 bases between the two germline ends. This CDR3 is built from 13 residues. Per the germline V gene, CDR1 is SGHTA and CDR2 is FQGTGA. The CDR3, as DNA: TGTGCCAGCAGCTCCTCCCTCCAAGAGACCCAGTACTTC. Amino acids: CASSSSLQETQYF.

This clone appeared a single time. This chain links TRBV11-2 with TRBJ2-3, with D possibly matching TRBD2 (5 bases). Germline CDR1 and CDR2: SGHAT and FQNNGV. V was pared by 1 base and J by 1 base, with 6 bases between. The CDR3 covers 14 residues. The CDR3 bases are TGTGCCAGCAGCTTAGGGACTCGCACAGATACGCAGTATTTT. Translation: CASSLGTRTDTQYF.

The rearrangement joins TRBV7-9 to TRBJ2-1; D could derive from TRBD1 or TRBD2 (6 bases each). The CDR3 loop spans 14 amino acids. The V gene lost 3 bases and the J gene lost 5 bases, with 11 bases spanning the gap. Per germline, CDR1 SEHNR and CDR2 FQNEAQ (reference sequence). The DNA for the CDR3 is TGTGCCAGCAGCTTGGAGGGGGAGAACAATGAGCAGTTCTTC. Amino acid sequence: CASSLEGENNEQFF. The full variable domain, its missing parts supplied by reference TRBV7-9 and TRBJ2-1, is DTGVSQNPRHKITKRGQNVTFRCDPISEHNRLYWYRQTLGQGPEFLTYFQNEAQLEKSRLLSDRFSAERPKGSFSTLEIQRTEQGDSAMYLCASSLEGENNEQFFGPGTRLTVL.

This clone was picked up one time. At one end, the junction sequence differs from germline, possibly due to a read error. The rearrangement joins TRBV29-1 to TRBJ1-1, with D uncertain. This CDR3 has 13 amino acids. From germline, CDR1 is SQVTM and CDR2 ANQGSEA. The CDR3 nucleotides are TGCAGCGTCACAGTAGGGTCAGACCCTGAATCTTTCTTT. This encodes CSVTVGSDPESFF.

This chain connects TRBV28 to TRBJ2-2; D gene uncertain. Trimming left V 10 bases short and J 1 base short, with 10 bases between. CDR1 and CDR2 (germline): MDHEN, SYDVKM. The CDR3 length is 13 residues. The CDR3 reads CAILTLNTGELFF. CDR3 DNA sequence: TGTGCCATCCTCACCCTGAACACCGGGGAGCTGTTTTTT.

The chain has TRBV6-6 and TRBJ2-5; TRBD2 might be the D (6 bases). Trimming took 4 bases from V and 4 from J, leaving 10 bases between them. The CDR3 is 13 amino acids. Per the germline V gene, CDR1 is MNHNY and CDR2 is SVGAGI (reference sequence). In nucleotides, the CDR3 is TGTGCCAGCAGTTTACTAGCCTTAGAGACCCAGTACTTC. Protein: CASSLLALETQYF.

V and J are TRBV11-3 and TRBJ2-3, with D unclear. CDR3 length: 14 amino acids. Germline-derived CDR1 and CDR2 are SGHNT and YENEEA. The germline V and J ends were trimmed by 2 bases and 2 bases, with 8 bases remaining between them. CDR3 DNA sequence: TGTGCCAGCAGCTTACGTGGCACCACAGATACGCAGTATTTT. Translated, it gives CASSLRGTTDTQYF. The variable domain in full, with the rest retrieved from reference TRBV11-3 and TRBJ2-3, is EAGVVQSPRYKIIEKKQPVAFWCNPISGHNTLYWYLQNLGQGPELLIRYENEEAVDDSQLPKDRFSAERLKGVDSTLKIQPAELGDSAVYLCASSLRGTTDTQYFGPGTRLTVL.

The chain uses TRBV27 and TRBJ1-1; D might be TRBD1 (5 bases). Trimming took off 2 bases at V and 1 base at J, with 11 bases between the two ends. The length of the CDR3 is 15 residues. CDR1 and CDR2 from the germline V gene are MNHEY and SMNVEV (reference sequence). The CDR3 nucleotides are TGTGCCAGCAGTTTACGGGGACTTACGAACACTGAAGCTTTCTTT. Translation: CASSLRGLTNTEAFF.

The genes are TRBV18 and TRBJ2-7; D remains unclear. Trimming left V 2 bases short and J 5 bases short, with 7 bases between. The CDR3 has 12 amino acids. Germline lookup yields CDR1 KGHSH and CDR2 LQKENI. The CDR3 DNA sequence: TGTGCCAGCTCACCAAACGGAGACGAGCAGTACTTC. The encoded protein is CASSPNGDEQYF. The variable domain in full, with the rest retrieved from reference TRBV18 and TRBJ2-7, is NAGVMQNPRHLVRRRGQEARLRCSPMKGHSHVYWYRQLPEEGLKFMVYLQKENIIDESGMPKERFSAEFPKEGPSILRIQQVVRGDSAAYFCASSPNGDEQYFGPGTRLTVT.

The chain couples TRBV11-1 to TRBJ2-7; TRBD1 or TRBD2 may be the D gene (5 bases each). In germline, CDR1 is SGHAT, CDR2 FQDESV (reference sequence). The CDR3 loop spans 15 amino acids. Trimming pared 5 bases from V and 5 bases from J, leaving 19 bases between. The CDR3 loop is CASSTGAPRRDEQYF. The CDR3 DNA reads as TGTGCCAGCAGCACCGGGGCCCCAAGACGAGACGAGCAGTACTTC.

This clone has only one observation. The V gene is TRBV4-1, the J gene TRBJ2-7; D may correspond to TRBD1 or TRBD2 (5 bases each). From germline, CDR1 is MGHRA and CDR2 YSYEKL. This CDR3 is 16 amino acids long. The V and J ends lost 3 bases and 4 bases respectively, with 19 bases between them. The CDR3: CASSHLTGPGGYEQYF. The CDR3 DNA reads TGCGCCAGCAGCCACCTAACGGGCCCTGGGGGTTACGAGCAGTACTTC.

The V and J genes are TRBV5-4 and TRBJ2-3; 7 positions agree with TRBD2. Germline assignment: CDR1 SGHNT and CDR2 YYREEE (reference sequence). Unmatched junction bases numbered 2, after V lost 0 bases and J lost 1 base. This CDR3 region has 15 residues. The CDR3: CASSLAGGGTDTQYF. The CDR3 DNA reads TGTGCCAGCAGCTTGGCGGGGGGAGGCACAGATACGCAGTATTTT.

The table lists this clone with a few counts. The V call is TRBV29-1, the J call TRBJ2-1; 10 bases map to TRBD1. CDR3 length: 14 amino acids. With V trimmed by 7 bases and J by 3 bases, 6 bases remained unmatched. Germline V gives CDR1 SQVTM, CDR2 ANQGSEA. The CDR3 DNA follows: TGCAGCGGATGCCGGACAGGGGGCTACAATGAGCAGTTCTTC. Amino acids: CSGCRTGGYNEQFF.

This rearrangement joins TRBV18 to TRBJ2-6; D is unresolved. The CDR3 has 13 amino acids. Germline CDR1 KGHSH, CDR2 LQKENI. Trimming removed 3 bases from V and 4 bases from J, with 4 bases in between. The CDR3 coding sequence is TGTGCCAGCTCACCTGGAGGGGCCAACGTCCTGACTTTC. Protein sequence: CASSPGGANVLTF.

The chain couples TRBV5-4 to TRBJ2-3; 7 bases line up with TRBD2. This CDR3 has 15 amino acids. J lost 3 bases, V lost 4 bases, and 8 bases had no gene match. From germline, CDR1 is SGHNT and CDR2 YYREEE (reference sequence). This CDR3 is CASSRDGGRTDTQYF. The CDR3 coding sequence is TGTGCCAGCAGCCGGGACGGCGGGAGAACAGATACGCAGTATTTT.

The chain recombines TRBV28 with TRBJ1-1, with TRBD1 identical over 8 bases. The V segment lost 5 bases and the J segment 3 bases; nucleotides outside the gene matches: 5. CDR3 length equals 14 residues. The germline V gene encodes CDR1 MDHEN and CDR2 SYDVKM. The CDR3 here is CASSPRQGYTEAFF. Written as DNA, the CDR3 is TGTGCCAGCAGTCCTCGACAGGGGTACACTGAAGCTTTCTTT.

CDR3 DNA sequence: TGTGCCAGCAGCTTAGCGGGACTTTCCTACGAGCAGTACTTC. It is translated as CASSLAGLSYEQYF. The chain is built from TRBV7-8 and TRBJ2-7; tentative D call: TRBD2 (6 bases). This CDR3 has 14 amino acids. The V end lost 0 bases, the J end lost 1 base, and 7 bases lay between the germline ends. Germline CDR1 reads SGHVS; CDR2 reads FQNEAQ.

This chain joins TRBV10-3 and TRBJ1-1; unclear D gene. CDR1 and CDR2 (germline): ENHRY, SYGVKD. V shed 8 bases and J shed 2 bases, with 9 bases lying between them. This CDR3 spans 12 amino acids. The CDR3 nucleotides read TGTGCCATCGGTCGGGAAAACACTGAAGCTTTCTTT. Its translation: CAIGRENTEAFF.

V gene TRBV19 combines with J gene TRBJ2-3; 8 nucleotides line up with TRBD2. V was pared by 6 bases and J by 3 bases, with 8 bases of the junction left unmatched. Germline V gene data show CDR1 as LNHDA and CDR2 as SQIVND (reference sequence). The CDR3 has 15 amino acids. CDR3 region: CASRAGGGLTDTQYF. Here the CDR3 DNA reads TGTGCCAGTAGGGCCGGGGGGGGACTTACAGATACGCAGTATTTT.

The V call is TRBV18, the J call TRBJ2-5, with 9 nucleotides matching TRBD1. The V segment lost 4 bases and the J segment 5 bases; nucleotides outside the gene matches: 2. This CDR3 spans 13 amino acids. CDR1 and CDR2 (germline): KGHSH, LQKENI. The CDR3 protein is CASSRDRVETQYF. CDR3 DNA: TGTGCCAGCTCACGGGACAGGGTGGAGACCCAGTACTTC.

The chain recombines TRBV28 with TRBJ2-7, with 13 bases that match TRBD2. V was clipped by 3 bases and J by 3 bases; unmatched bases: 11. The CDR3 spans 18 residues. CDR1 is MDHEN, CDR2 SYDVKM, per germline. The CDR3 nucleotides read TGTGCCAGCAGTTTTGTTCCCCGGACTAGCGGGAGTAGCTACGAGCAGTACTTC. It translates to CASSFVPRTSGSSYEQYF.

In its sample, this clone was seen many times. Within the sample, other DNA sequences also encode this same CDR3. This chain links TRBV7-3 with TRBJ1-1, with no clear D. CDR3 size: 13 residues. Between the trimmed V and J ends, which lost 0 bases and 2 bases, there was a span of 4 bases. Per germline, CDR1 SGHTA and CDR2 FQGTGA. This chain's CDR3 is CASSLTGNTEAFF. The CDR3 DNA is TGTGCCAGCAGCTTAACGGGCAACACTGAAGCTTTCTTT.

The chain employs TRBV28 and TRBJ2-1, with TRBD2 identical over 8 bases. Germline CDR1 MDHEN, CDR2 SYDVKM. The ends lost 7 bases at V and 0 bases at J; junction bases unmatched: 8. The CDR3 covers 16 residues. The CDR3 DNA sequence: TGTGCCAGCACCCCGGGGGGGAACCCCTCCTACAATGAGCAGTTCTTC. This translates into CASTPGGNPSYNEQFF.

The chain employs TRBV28 and TRBJ1-2; D ambiguous. CDR1 is MDHEN and CDR2 is SYDVKM in the germline V gene. V shed 3 bases and J shed 7 bases, with 15 bases lying between them. This CDR3 is built from 14 residues. Here the CDR3 DNA reads TGTGCCAGCAGTTTGGGAGGCGCCCGGAGTGGCTACACCTTC. This codes for CASSLGGARSGYTF.